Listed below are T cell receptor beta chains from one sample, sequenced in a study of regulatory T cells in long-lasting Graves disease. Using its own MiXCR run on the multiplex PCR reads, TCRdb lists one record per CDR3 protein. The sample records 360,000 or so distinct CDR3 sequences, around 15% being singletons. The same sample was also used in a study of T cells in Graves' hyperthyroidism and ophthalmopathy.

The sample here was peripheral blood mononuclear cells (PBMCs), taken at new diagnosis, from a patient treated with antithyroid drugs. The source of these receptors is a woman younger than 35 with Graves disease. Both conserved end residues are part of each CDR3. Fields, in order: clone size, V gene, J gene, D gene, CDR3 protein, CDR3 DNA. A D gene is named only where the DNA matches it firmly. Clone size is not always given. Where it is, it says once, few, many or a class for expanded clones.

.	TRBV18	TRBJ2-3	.	CASSQTGPGTQYF	TGTGCCAGCTCACAGACAGGCCCGGGGACGCAGTATTTT
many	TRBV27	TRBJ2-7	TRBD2	CASSPGGVHYEQYF	TGTGCCAGCAGTCCCGGGGGGGTTCACTACGAGCAGTACTTC
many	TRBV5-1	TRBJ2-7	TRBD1	CASSQPSGTGNEQYF	TGCGCCAGCAGCCAACCATCCGGGACAGGGAACGAGCAGTACTTC
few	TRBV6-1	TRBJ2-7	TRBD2	CASSEGTRDIAGDSYEQYF	TGTGCCAGCAGTGAAGGGACTAGAGACATAGCGGGTGACTCCTACGAGCAGTACTTC
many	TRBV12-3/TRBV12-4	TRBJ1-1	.	CASIISGLNTEAFF	TGTGCCAGCATTATTTCGGGGCTGAACACTGAAGCTTTCTTT
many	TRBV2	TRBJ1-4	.	CASSGGTNEKLFF	TGTGCCAGCAGTGGGGGAACGAATGAAAAACTGTTTTTT
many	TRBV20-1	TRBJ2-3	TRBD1	CSAISGTGSTDTQYF	TGCAGTGCTATCTCCGGGACAGGGAGCACAGATACGCAGTATTTT
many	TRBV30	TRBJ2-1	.	CAWSVGRNYNEQFF	TGTGCCTGGAGTGTCGGCAGGAACTACAATGAGCAGTTCTTC
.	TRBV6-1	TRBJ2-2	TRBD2	CASRSYLAGDSAGELFF	TGTGCCAGCAGGTCCTACCTAGCGGGAGATTCGGCCGGGGAGCTGTTTTTT
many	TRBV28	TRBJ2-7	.	CASSPPGLAFGEQYF	TGTGCCAGCAGTCCGCCGGGACTCGCATTCGGGGAGCAGTACTTC
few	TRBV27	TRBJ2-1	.	CASTSGGHEQFF	TGTGCCAGCACATCAGGAGGGCACGAGCAGTTCTTC
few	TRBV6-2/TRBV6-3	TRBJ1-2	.	CASSATRSYGYTF	TGTGCCAGCAGCGCCACACGCAGCTATGGCTACACCTTC
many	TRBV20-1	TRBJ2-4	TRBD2	CSARGLEENIQYF	TGCAGTGCGCGGGGACTAGAGGAAAACATTCAGTACTTC
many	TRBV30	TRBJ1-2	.	CAWSTGRGSDGYTF	TGTGCCTGGAGTACAGGCAGGGGATCAGATGGCTACACCTTC
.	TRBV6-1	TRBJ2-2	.	CASSAGGDTGELFF	TGTGCCAGCAGTGCTGGGGGCGACACCGGGGAGCTGTTTTTT
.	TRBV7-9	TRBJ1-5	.	CASSLATMGAWQPQHF	TGTGCCAGCAGCTTAGCGACTATGGGGGCTTGGCAGCCCCAGCATTTT
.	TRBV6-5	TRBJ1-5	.	CASSYRLDQPQHF	TGTGCCAGCAGTTACAGGTTAGATCAGCCCCAGCATTTT
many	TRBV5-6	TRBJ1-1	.	CASSSPNTEAFF	TGTGCCAGCAGCTCCCCGAACACTGAAGCTTTCTTT
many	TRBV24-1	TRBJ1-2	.	CATSDPGTDYGYTF	TGTGCCACCAGTGATCCCGGGACCGACTATGGCTACACCTTC